The T cell receptor beta chain described here comes from a study of cytomegalovirus exposure and HLA in healthy donors. General study findings and limits: The Asian-associated ancestry cluster reportedly had fewer N-insertions than the roughly 670-donor mean in a later analysis. Some V segments (TRBV6-2 and TRBV6-3 among them) were excluded as indistinguishable. The later analysis indicated that the majority of CMV-associated TCR beta chains appeared HLA-restricted. More clonal expansion characterized HLA-associated TCR beta chains than equally common others in a later analysis.

From germline, CDR1 is SEHNR and CDR2 FQNEAQ (reference sequence). The CDR3 spans 16 residues. This clone was observed once. The antigen is unknown. The junction and the germline gene differ at one end; a read error may be behind it. PCR primers comprised 60 Vbeta and 13 Jbeta primers. The repertoire was sequenced with immunoSEQ multiplex PCR; TCRdb's copy has only in-frame clones and lacks some. Of 89,000 or so clones listed, over 60% are singletons. V is TRBV7-9 and J is TRBJ1-6, with D possibly matching TRBD1 (6 bases). Sequencing was carried out using PBMCs. This clonotype was sampled from a man aged 60 to 69 in good health and CMV-seronegative. The CDR3 protein is CSSSYPKGERESPLHF. CDR3 DNA: TGTTCCAGCAGCTACCCCAAGGGGGAGAGGGAGTCACCCCTCCACTTT.